This T cell receptor beta chain was identified in a study of control samples from healthy donors and cancer patients. Using immunoSEQ multiplex PCR, the repertoire was profiled, and TCRdb retains in-frame clones only, with some absent. The table has over 110,000 clones, approximately 91% seen once. This TCR came from a woman in her thirties in good health. The sample taken for sequencing was blood.

DNA of the CDR3: TGCAGCGCTGGGATCGGCACTGAAGCTTTCTTT. It codes for CSAGIGTEAFF. The V gene is TRBV29-1, the J gene TRBJ1-1; D unresolved. Germline values: CDR1 SQVTM, CDR2 ANQGSEA. Trimming stripped 7 bases from V and 4 bases from J, with 10 bases between. The CDR3 spans 11 residues.